This TCR beta chain appears in the sequencing data of a study of control samples from healthy donors and cancer patients. Germline V gene lookup returns CDR1 KGHSH and CDR2 LQKENI. The CDR3 covers 16 residues. Trimming cost V 6 bases and J 1 base; bases outside gene matches: 8. Repertoires were generated with immunoSEQ multiplex PCR, while TCRdb's copy carries only in-frame clones and drops some. The table records about 92,000 clones, approximately 82% of them present only once. This TCR came from a woman aged 60-75 years in good health. The rearrangement uses TRBV18 and TRBJ1-3, with 8 bases fitting TRBD1. The sample was blood. CDR3 sequence: CASSGRTGKSGNTIYF. CDR3 sequence (DNA): TGTGCCAGCTCGGGACGGACAGGGAAGTCTGGAAACACCATATATTTT.